This section outlines one TCR beta chain sequence together with its context. The sample originates from a study of CD8 T cells in Susac syndrome. Diagnostic criteria for definite or probable disease, in their recently defined form, were met by the patients with Susac syndrome. FACS enriched CD8+ TEMRA cells, while bulk CD8+ and CD4+ were negatively isolated. The CDR3 covers 14 residues. Trimming stripped 5 bases from V and 1 base from J, with 12 bases between. Germline V gives CDR1 SQVTM, CDR2 ANQGSEA. RNA was extracted with the RNeasy kit, and a quantity of roughly 0.45 to 1 ug was reverse transcribed using random hexamers. A multiplex approach, immunoSEQ multiplex PCR, amplified TCR beta CDR3 across 54 Vbeta and 13 Jbeta. A single record per CDR3 protein comes from TCRdb applying MiXCR to the immunoSEQ multiplex PCR reads. Of over 130,000 distinct CDR3 sequences in the sample, roughly 94% were seen once.

The chain couples TRBV29-1 to TRBJ2-1; no firm D call. This TCR derives from a human donor with Susac syndrome. Sequences were obtained from CD4+ T cells from PBMCs. CDR3 region: CSVQRRASYNEQFF. CDR3 in DNA: TGCAGCGTTCAGAGAAGGGCGTCCTACAATGAGCAGTTCTTC.